The following is a TCR beta chain sequence with its context. The antigen this receptor binds is unknown. Base quality data are lacking; no much larger clone is found one base away. Interpreted using the paper, the time point label stands for: newly diagnosed GD, antithyroid drugs for less than 3 months. For both TCR sequencing and RNA sequencing, RNA was extracted from PBMCs in TRIzol. Graves' disease was diagnosed according to American Thyroid Association guidelines. Patients for the study were recruited at an endocrinology department in Xi'an, China. Each patient gave 7 to 9.5 milliliters of peripheral blood, collected in an EDTA anticoagulant tube. Ficoll Paque Plus density gradient separation was used to isolate PBMCs, and no further T cell sorting was performed. An Agilent 2100 Bioanalyzer and agarose gel were used to assess RNA quality, and a NanoDrop 2000 was used to measure RNA concentration.

Here V drops 0 bases and J drops 4 bases, and the junction holds 1 base not matched to any gene. CDR3 length: 16 amino acids, cysteine to phenylalanine. Only the CDR3 region is kept as DNA, spanning 48 bases read in frame from base 1. In the germline V gene, CDR1 corresponds to ENHRY and CDR2 to SYGVKD. This sample stems from a study of regulatory T cells in long-lasting Graves disease (dated by TCRdb to 2020 to 2022). In the study overall: In the newly diagnosed Graves' disease group, patients had been taking antithyroid drugs for less than 3 months. The study was conducted in China and was registered as a clinical trial. TCR sequencing covered around 13 persistent and approximately 20 newly diagnosed Graves' disease patients, approximately 33 samples in total. This study used TCR sequencing and RNA sequencing of peripheral blood to compare persistent Graves' disease patients against newly diagnosed Graves' disease patients.

The paper as a whole reports these results and caveats: Persistent Graves' disease patients showed lower TCR Shannon entropy and fewer highly expanded clones than newly diagnosed patients, suggesting clonal expansion. Persistent patients shared more public clonotypes among themselves (fewer than 3,000) than newly diagnosed patients did (roughly 920). The authors acknowledged the small sample size as a limitation that may reduce accuracy. Preferential use of TRBV28, TRBJ1-2 and TRBJ2-5 was observed in persistent disease, whereas TRBV20-1 and TRBJ2-1 were favored in newly diagnosed disease. Only peripheral blood was studied, because thyroid tissue, the primary lesion, was inaccessible. Sequencing and analysis were limited to the TCR beta chain.

Libraries were constructed by multiplex PCR. Sequencing relied on an Illumina HiSeq 4000. CDR3 regions were amplified by Arm-PCR with iRepertoire HTBI primers to construct TCR beta libraries. Gel purification was performed on PCR products prior to sequencing. In the original analysis: Gene usage analysis of CDR3 amino acid clonotypes used the 55 to 80 TRBV and 14 TRBJ segments found across samples. COPE and FqMerger were used to merge filtered high-quality paired reads into contigs. Contigs were aligned with BLAST to IMGT TRBV, TRBD and TRBJ reference genes, and CDR3 was defined per IMGT. Highly expanded clones were defined as clonotypes with a frequency above 0.1%. Shannon entropy was used to measure repertoire diversity, and the Gini coefficient was used to measure V-J evenness. A clonotype was considered public if more than one individual shared it. The public reads were run again by TCRdb, first through fastp at Q25 and then through MiXCR, and only productive beta chains were kept. Every distinct CDR3 protein forms one entry, paired with its most common genes and DNA. The V and J calls shown here were made by TCRdb, not taken from the authors' results. The sample table lists 400,000 to 500,000 distinct CDR3 sequences, 14% of them with a count of one. Clones ranked in the top ten supply roughly 15% of the sample.

The sample also formed part of further work on T cells in Graves' hyperthyroidism and ophthalmopathy. As the second study states: Stable Graves' hyperthyroidism was defined as the absence of progression to ophthalmopathy over 18 months of follow-up. Hyperthyroidism patients were newly diagnosed, with disease duration under 2 months, and aged 18 to 65 years. Any patient with an uncontrolled infection, another autoimmune disease, pregnancy or lactation was excluded. Diagnoses were based on clinical symptoms, serum thyroxine and TRAb, thyroid ultrasound and orbital computed tomography. The TCR CDR3 was subjected to a first round of RT-PCR using the HTBI primer set and the Qiagen OneStep RT-PCR kit. Most expanded thyroid clonotypes (frequency above 0.001) were also detected in blood, suggesting blood repertoires may reflect thyroid immune responses. A 13 V-J signature model separated ophthalmopathy from stable hyperthyroidism, with 87.88% sensitivity and 81.08% specificity in cross-validation and 80%/75% in testing. In validation, the model predicted progression to ophthalmopathy a median of about 5.9 months before onset, with about 64% sensitivity and just under 75% specificity. To identify distinguishing TCR V-J signatures, a discovery cohort of about 100 patients was used, comprising fewer than 45 with Graves' ophthalmopathy and some 60 with stable Graves' hyperthyroidism. Prospective prediction of ophthalmopathy was tested in an independent validation cohort of 18 to 20 hyperthyroidism patients and 17 patients who later progressed to ophthalmopathy. The approximately 98 discovery patients were randomly divided into training and test sets at a 7:3 ratio. In addition, the study compared T-cell repertoires in thyroid tissue and in blood from five to seven Graves' hyperthyroidism patients. Following sampling, methimazole starting at 30 mg daily was given to hyperthyroidism patients, and high-dose intravenous methylprednisolone was given to ophthalmopathy patients. Libraries were constructed in a second round of multiplex PCR, after which size selection and purification were performed. The libraries were sequenced on an Illumina HiSeq2000 using paired-end 100 bp reads. Raw data were processed with SOAPnuke, discarding reads with adapters, uncalled bases, mean Phred below 15, or no exact constant-primer or identifier match. COPE v1.2.5 was used to merge the high-quality paired reads, and each unique nucleotide sequence was defined as a clonotype. MiTCR v1.1 was used to align clonotypes to the IMGT TRBV, TRBD and TRBJ reference segments. The analysis was restricted to V-J combinations with a frequency above 0.0001, which together covered 99% to 99.2% of the repertoires. The TCS score was defined as F50 (clonal expansion) divided by E x V (chaos), with BLOSUM62-based TCRdist calculated between CDR3 peptides within each V-J. Welch's t-statistics and random forest reduced around 550 V-J features to 13, which were used in a naive Bayes classifier (R e1071). No statistical method was used to fix the sample size in advance, and group allocation was not hidden from the investigators. According to the paper, TCR Vbeta CDR3 sequencing was carried out on approximately 140 peripheral blood samples, which came from more than 40 ophthalmopathy, 80 or so hyperthyroidism and approximately 17 progressor patients.

Sequences were derived from peripheral blood mononuclear cells (PBMCs), sampled at new diagnosis, from a patient treated with antithyroid drugs. The chain joins TRBV10-3 to TRBJ2-1; 12 junctional bases match TRBD2. The receptor comes from a woman in her forties or fifties with Graves disease. Donor details come from another sample of the same person, matched by shared clones. The DNA is as follows: TGTGCCATCAGTGAGTCGCTAGCGGGAGGGTACAATGAGCAGTTCTTC. Its protein reads: CAISESLAGGYNEQFF.